Presented here are 31 T cell receptor beta chains from one specimen sequenced in a study of blood T cell repertoires in COVID-19. Produced via immunoSEQ multiplex PCR; TCRdb's table is partial and in-frame only. The sample shows 100,000 or so clones, roughly three quarters of them seen only once. The sequencing input was peripheral blood. The receptors come from a human donor in a cohort sampled during active COVID-19.

This chain connects TRBV19 to TRBJ1-2; 11 bases fit TRBD1. There are 14 residues in the CDR3. Germline trimming cut 6 bases from V and 5 bases from J; bases unmatched to any gene: 5. Germline values: CDR1 LNHDA, CDR2 SQIVND (reference sequence). CDR3 nucleotides: TGTGCCAGTAGGAGGACAGGGGGCATTTATGGCTACACCTTC. This sequence encodes CASRRTGGIYGYTF.

This clone was seen more than once but under ten times. V and J are TRBV7-2 and TRBJ1-1; D gene ambiguous. CDR1 and CDR2 from the germline V gene are SGHTA and FQGNSA. The CDR3 is 13 amino acids. The germline V and J ends were trimmed by 5 bases and 7 bases, with 14 bases remaining between them. CDR3 in amino acids: CASSKEDGIEAFF. CDR3 bases: TGTGCCAGCAGCAAAGAAGACGGGATTGAAGCTTTCTTT.

The chain uses TRBV7-9 and TRBJ2-7, with a possible D match to TRBD2 (6 bases). The CDR3 totals 14 residues. Germline V CDR1 and CDR2: SEHNR, FQNEAQ (reference sequence). Between the trimmed V and J ends, which lost 5 bases and 1 base, there was a span of 12 bases. Here the CDR3 DNA reads TGTGCCAGCAGCCCCCGCGGGGAGTCCTACGAGCAGTACTTC. It codes for CASSPRGESYEQYF.

The CDR3 DNA reads TGCAGCGTTACCGGGACTAGCGTCTCCAATGAGCAGTTCTTC. It translates to CSVTGTSVSNEQFF. The gene calls are TRBV29-1 and TRBJ2-1; 10 bases fit TRBD2. CDR1 is SQVTM, CDR2 ANQGSEA, per germline. The CDR3 runs to 14 residues. V lost 5 bases and J lost 6; bases outside the gene matches: 7.

The V gene is TRBV11-3, the J gene TRBJ1-3; D not resolved. The V gene lost 3 bases and the J gene lost 0 bases, with 9 bases spanning the gap. The CDR3 consists of 15 residues. Germline lookup yields CDR1 SGHNT and CDR2 YENEEA. The CDR3 DNA is TGTGCCAGCAGCTTCGACGGGAACTCTGGAAACACCATATATTTT. This encodes CASSFDGNSGNTIYF.

This rearrangement joins TRBV7-2 to TRBJ1-2; 7 bases map to TRBD1. The germline V gene encodes CDR1 SGHTA and CDR2 FQGNSA. Germline trimming cut 3 bases from V and 6 bases from J; bases unmatched to any gene: 4. This CDR3 has 13 amino acids. This CDR3 is CASSLRQGDGYTF. Here the CDR3 DNA reads TGTGCCAGCAGCTTGCGACAGGGTGATGGCTACACCTTC.

J is TRBJ2-6 and V is TRBV11-2, with no clear D. Germline assignment: CDR1 SGHAT and CDR2 FQNNGV. CDR3 size: 16 residues. The V end lost 0 bases, the J end lost 0 bases, and 6 bases lay between the germline ends. CDR3 DNA: TGTGCCAGCAGCTTAGATCGGGTCTCTGGGGCCAACGTCCTGACTTTC. Its translation is CASSLDRVSGANVLTF.

The rearrangement links TRBV3-1 (or the pseudogene TRBV3-2) to TRBJ1-4, with D perhaps TRBD1 (6 bases). Germline V gene data show CDR1 as LGHDT and CDR2 as YNNKEL (reference sequence). The CDR3 sequence is 15 residues long. The V end was cut by 0 bases, the J end by 5 bases, with 10 bases between. The CDR3, as DNA: TGTGCCAGCAGCCAAGAGGAGGGGGGGAATGAAAAACTGTTTTTT. It yields the protein CASSQEEGGNEKLFF.

V gene TRBV7-3 combines with J gene TRBJ2-7; 7 bases line up with TRBD2. The CDR3 is 15 residues long. V shed 1 base, J shed 4 bases, and the junction held 7 bases outside the gene matches. Germline CDR1 reads SGHTA; CDR2 reads FQGTGA. The CDR3 loop reads CASSLNGAGVYEQYF. CDR3 sequence (DNA): TGTGCCAGCAGCTTAAATGGCGCGGGAGTGTACGAGCAGTACTTC.

In the case of this clone: A read error may account for a junction end that differs from germline. The V and J genes are TRBV7-7 and TRBJ2-1, with 7 bases lining up with TRBD2. CDR1 and CDR2 from the germline V gene are SSHAT and FNYEAQ (reference sequence). The CDR3 covers 15 residues. Here the CDR3 reads CASSLGGSSWNEQFF. CDR3 DNA sequence: TGTGCTAGCAGCTTAGGCGGGAGTAGTTGGAATGAGCAGTTCTTC.

The gene calls are TRBV5-4 and TRBJ1-2; D remains ambiguous. There are 15 residues in the CDR3. V was pared by 4 bases and J by 3 bases, with 16 bases between. Germline loops: CDR1 SGHNT, CDR2 YYREEE (reference sequence). The DNA of the CDR3 is TGTGCCAGCAGCCAACTCGGTGCCCAGGACTATGGCTACACCTTC. Translated, it gives CASSQLGAQDYGYTF.

The chain joins TRBV19 to TRBJ2-7, with a weak D call TRBD2 (5 bases). The CDR3 extends over 13 amino acids. Trimming stripped 5 bases from V and 2 bases from J, with 10 bases between. Germline V gives CDR1 LNHDA, CDR2 SQIVND (reference sequence). The CDR3 DNA reads as TGTGCCAGTAGTTACAGCGGAGCCTACGAGCAGTACTTC. Translating it yields CASSYSGAYEQYF.

The CDR3, as DNA: TGCGCCAGCGGGGGGACAGGGAATGGAGAGACCCAGTACTTC. Protein product: CASGGTGNGETQYF. The V gene is TRBV5-1, the J gene TRBJ2-5; TRBD1 matches 9 bases. V shed 7 bases, J shed 4 bases, and the junction held 8 bases outside the gene matches. Looked up from germline, CDR1 is SGHRS and CDR2 is YFSETQ. The CDR3 covers 14 residues.

The chain couples TRBV9 to TRBJ1-1; TRBD1 matches at 11 bases. Germline values: CDR1 SGDLS, CDR2 YYNGEE. J was trimmed by 6 bases and V by 3 bases; bases with no gene match: 7. The CDR3 is 15 amino acids. This CDR3 reads CASSASGQGVAEAFF. The CDR3 region has the DNA TGTGCCAGCAGCGCTTCGGGACAGGGGGTGGCTGAAGCTTTCTTT. The variable domain in full, with the rest retrieved from reference TRBV9 and TRBJ1-1, is DSGVTQTPKHLITATGQRVTLRCSPRSGDLSVYWYQQSLDQGLQFLIQYYNGEERAKGNILERFSAQQFPDLHSELNLSSLELGDSALYFCASSASGQGVAEAFFGQGTRLTVV.

The chain employs TRBV3-1 (or the pseudogene TRBV3-2) and TRBJ1-5; D unclear. Germline loops: CDR1 LGHDT, CDR2 YNNKEL (reference sequence). Deletions cut 4 bases from V and 8 bases from J, with 12 bases between. The CDR3 length is 13 residues. The CDR3 loop reads CASSRLLGEPQHF. The CDR3 coding sequence is TGTGCCAGCAGCCGCCTACTGGGAGAGCCCCAGCATTTT.

The J gene is TRBJ2-3, the V gene TRBV7-9, with D possibly matching TRBD1 (6 bases). From germline, CDR1 is SEHNR and CDR2 FQNEAQ (reference sequence). V gave up 1 base and J gave up 6 bases, with 11 bases separating them. This CDR3 has 14 amino acids. The CDR3 sequence: CASSLESTGDTQYF. The CDR3 coding sequence is TGTGCCAGCAGCTTAGAAAGCACAGGGGATACGCAGTATTTT.

The V gene is TRBV4-3, the J gene TRBJ2-2, with D possibly matching TRBD2 (6 bases). V dropped 8 bases and J dropped 3 bases, with 22 bases sitting between them. The germline V gene has CDR1 LGHNA and CDR2 YSLEER. The CDR3 consists of 17 residues. Written as DNA, the CDR3 is TGCGCCAGCGGTGACCTTGGGGCAGCGGGCGACACCGGGGAGCTGTTTTTT. It yields the protein CASGDLGAAGDTGELFF.

Written as DNA, the CDR3 is TGTGCCAGCAGCCGGGACAGGGGTTATGGCTACACCTTC. Translation gives CASSRDRGYGYTF. The chain recombines TRBV7-2 with TRBJ1-2, with TRBD1 matching over 10 bases. J was trimmed by 5 bases and V by 5 bases; bases with no gene match: 2. The germline CDR1 and CDR2 sequences are SGHTA and FQGNSA. This CDR3 is 13 amino acids long. The whole variable domain, remainder taken from reference TRBV7-2 and TRBJ1-2, is GAGVSQSPSNKVTEKGKDVELRCDPISGHTALYWYRQSLGQGLEFLIYFQGNSAPDKSGLPSDRFSAERTGGSVSTLTIQRTQQEDSAVYLCASSRDRGYGYTFGSGTRLTVV.

This chain links TRBV10-1 with TRBJ2-3, with D perhaps matching TRBD2 (6 bases). CDR1 and CDR2 (germline): WNHNN, SYGVQD (reference sequence). The CDR3 has 14 amino acids. V lost 8 bases, J lost 2 bases, and 14 bases lay in between. The CDR3 reads CASPHGGVTDTQYF. The CDR3 DNA follows: TGCGCCAGCCCCCATGGAGGGGTCACAGATACGCAGTATTTT.

V gene TRBV7-6 combines with J gene TRBJ1-4, with D unresolved. Looked up from germline, CDR1 is SGHVS and CDR2 is FNYEAQ. The CDR3 is 16 amino acids. Trimming took 1 base from V and 3 from J, leaving 12 bases between them. Written as DNA, the CDR3 is TGTGCCAGCAGCTTAGGGAGTCGGGGTTCTAATGAAAAACTGTTTTTT. Translated: CASSLGSRGSNEKLFF.

The chain joins TRBV2 to TRBJ2-7, with a weak D call TRBD1 (6 bases). Germline V CDR1 and CDR2: SNHLY, FYNNEI. This CDR3 contains 14 residues. V was cut by 5 bases and J by 0 bases, with 11 bases left in between. The CDR3 protein is CASSPRTASYEQYF. CDR3 DNA: TGTGCCAGCAGTCCGAGGACAGCCTCCTACGAGCAGTACTTC.

This clone has just a few counts. CDR3 DNA: TGTGCCAGCAGCCCCTCTGAGAGACGGTGGAGGGAAAAACTGTTTTTT. It translates to CASSPSERRWREKLFF. This chain links TRBV5-4 with TRBJ1-4; D is ambiguous. This CDR3 has 16 amino acids. The V end lost 4 bases, the J end lost 8 bases, and 21 bases lay between the germline ends. Germline V lookup: CDR1 SGHNT, CDR2 YYREEE (reference sequence).

This clone was recorded many times. This chain connects TRBV19 to TRBJ2-1; 14 bases agree with TRBD2. V was clipped by 3 bases and J by 6 bases; unmatched bases: 7. The V gene's germline CDR1 is LNHDA and CDR2 SQIVND (reference sequence). This CDR3 is built from 17 residues. The CDR3 protein is CASSMGRGTSGSNEQFF. The DNA for the CDR3 is TGTGCCAGTAGTATGGGGCGGGGGACTAGCGGGAGCAATGAGCAGTTCTTC.

The CDR3 spells CASGGQGSWEQYF. The CDR3 nucleotides are TGTGCTAGTGGGGGACAGGGTTCATGGGAGCAGTACTTC. The gene calls are TRBV12-5 and TRBJ2-7; 9 bases line up with TRBD1. Trimming cost V 6 bases and J 7 bases; bases outside gene matches: 7. The CDR3 runs to 13 residues. Germline CDR1 LGHNT, CDR2 FRNRAP.

CDR3 region: CASSQQLSSYNEQFF. DNA for the CDR3: TGTGCCAGCAGCCAACAGCTCAGCTCCTACAATGAGCAGTTCTTC. The rearrangement links TRBV7-6 to TRBJ2-1, with D uncertain. Germline V gene lookup returns CDR1 SGHVS and CDR2 FNYEAQ. The CDR3 length is 15 residues. V shed 5 bases and J shed 0 bases, with 11 bases lying between them. The full variable domain, in which reference TRBV7-6 and TRBJ2-1 provide the parts outside the CDR3, is GAGVSQSPRYKVTKRGQDVALRCDPISGHVSLYWYRQALGQGPEFLTYFNYEAQQDKSGLPNDRFSAERPEGSISTLTIQRTEQRDSAMYRCASSQQLSSYNEQFFGPGTRLTVL.

The chain joins TRBV5-1 to TRBJ2-7; 8 positions match TRBD2. V was pared by 3 bases and J by 0 bases, with 11 bases of the junction left unmatched. Germline V CDR1 and CDR2: SGHRS, YFSETQ. This CDR3 spans 17 amino acids. This chain's CDR3 is CASSSYATSGNSYEQYF. The CDR3, as DNA: TGCGCCAGCAGCTCGTACGCCACTAGCGGCAACTCCTACGAGCAGTACTTC.

V and J are TRBV2 and TRBJ1-6; 7 positions agree with TRBD1. Trimming at V came to 6 bases and at J to 7 bases, leaving 9 bases not matched to a gene. The CDR3 runs to 15 residues. Looked up from germline, CDR1 is SNHLY and CDR2 is FYNNEI. CDR3 nucleotides: TGTGCCAGCAGCCAAGAGGGGGCTAGGAATTCACCCCTCCACTTT. It encodes CASSQEGARNSPLHF.

The V call is TRBV7-6, the J call TRBJ1-5, with 7 bases matching TRBD1. V dropped 1 base and J dropped 4; count of bases not matched to a gene: 10. This CDR3 contains 17 residues. The germline V gene has CDR1 SGHVS and CDR2 FNYEAQ. The chain's CDR3 is CASSLGTYRGPNQPQHF. The CDR3 bases are TGTGCCAGCAGCTTAGGAACCTACAGGGGACCAAATCAGCCCCAGCATTTT. Looking up the rest from reference TRBV7-6 and TRBJ1-5 gives the full variable domain: GAGVSQSPRYKVTKRGQDVALRCDPISGHVSLYWYRQALGQGPEFLTYFNYEAQQDKSGLPNDRFSAERPEGSISTLTIQRTEQRDSAMYRCASSLGTYRGPNQPQHFGDGTRLSIL.

The V call is TRBV2, the J call TRBJ2-5; D perhaps matches TRBD2 (5 bases). The V end lost 10 bases, the J end lost 5 bases, and 17 bases lay between the germline ends. The V gene's germline CDR1 is SNHLY and CDR2 FYNNEI. The length of the CDR3 is 13 residues. CDR3 amino acids: CATLEGVGETQYF. The CDR3 region has the DNA TGTGCCACGTTAGAGGGAGTCGGGGAGACCCAGTACTTC.

The rearrangement joins TRBV6-1 to TRBJ2-3; the match to TRBD2 covers 7 bases. From germline, CDR1 is MNHNS and CDR2 SASEGT. J lost 4 bases, V lost 3 bases, and 13 bases had no gene match. The CDR3 is 17 residues long. The chain's CDR3 is CASSDPLGLADADTQYF. The CDR3 bases are TGTGCCAGCAGTGACCCTTTAGGCCTAGCGGACGCAGATACGCAGTATTTT.

The rearrangement links TRBV24-1 to TRBJ2-3; the match to TRBD1 covers 10 bases. Trimming removed 5 bases from V and 4 bases from J; junction bases left unmatched: 8. Germline V gene data show CDR1 as KGHDR and CDR2 as SFDVKD. The CDR3 spans 16 residues. The CDR3 is CATSAWGTGASDTQYF. The CDR3 region has the DNA TGTGCCACCAGTGCATGGGGGACAGGGGCCTCAGATACGCAGTATTTT.